This T cell receptor beta chain was sequenced in a study of blood T cells in healthy people across ages. This clonotype was seen a few times. The second PCR ran about 6 to 12 cycles with a sample-barcoded 5' primer and J-beta primers. MiXCR, applied by TCRdb to the 5' RACE reads, yields one record per CDR3 protein. The sample records around 1,500,000 distinct CDR3 sequences, approximately 38% being singletons. There are 12 residues in the CDR3. V was cut by 8 bases and J by 1 base, with 9 bases left in between. Germline assignment: CDR1 SQVTM and CDR2 ANQGSEA. V is TRBV29-1 and J is TRBJ2-1; TRBD2 is a possible D gene (6 bases). The specimen was blood. This TCR came from a woman between 18 and 30 years old in good health. The CDR3 here is CSTGSSYNEQFF. Written as DNA, the CDR3 is TGCAGCACCGGGAGTTCCTACAATGAGCAGTTCTTC.